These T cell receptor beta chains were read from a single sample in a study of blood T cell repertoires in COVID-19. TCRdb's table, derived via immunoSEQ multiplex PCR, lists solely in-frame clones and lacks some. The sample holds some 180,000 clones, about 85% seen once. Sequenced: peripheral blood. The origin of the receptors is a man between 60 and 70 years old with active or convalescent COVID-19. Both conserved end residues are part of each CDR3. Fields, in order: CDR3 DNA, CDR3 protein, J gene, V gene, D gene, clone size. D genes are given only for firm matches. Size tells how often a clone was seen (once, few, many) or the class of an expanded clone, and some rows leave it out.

TGCAGCGGCGGGGTTTCACAGAACACTGAAGCTTTCTTT CSGGVSQNTEAFF TRBJ1-1 TRBV29-1 . once
TGTGCCAGCAGTGGATCCTTGGACACCCGCATGAACACTGAAGCTTTCTTT CASSGSLDTRMNTEAFF TRBJ1-1 TRBV6-6 . once
TGTGCCAGCAGCCTCTTCCAGGGGGCAGGAGGCTACACCTTC CASSLFQGAGGYTF TRBJ1-2 TRBV7-9 TRBD1 .
TGTGCCAGCAGCCAAGGGGGACTGTACTTCTATGGCTACACCTTC CASSQGGLYFYGYTF TRBJ1-2 TRBV14 . .
TGTGCCAGCAGTTACCAGGGACTGCTCACTGAAGCTTTCTTT CASSYQGLLTEAFF TRBJ1-1 TRBV2 . .
TGTGCCGCCGGGGTGCGCAATCAGCCCCAGCATTTT CAAGVRNQPQHF TRBJ1-5 TRBV3-1/TRBV3-2 . .
TGTGCCAGCAGTCTCGGACAGGGGCAATACAATGAGCAGTTCTTC CASSLGQGQYNEQFF TRBJ2-1 TRBV25-1 TRBD1 few
TGTGCCAGCTCACCCAACAGGCTGAACACTGAAGCTTTCTTT CASSPNRLNTEAFF TRBJ1-1 TRBV18 . once
TGTGCCAGCAGCTTAGGTGGGGCCCACTACGAGCAGTACTTC CASSLGGAHYEQYF TRBJ2-7 TRBV11-2 . .
TGTGCCAGCAGCTCTGGACAGACGTACACTGAAGCTTTCTTT CASSSGQTYTEAFF TRBJ1-1 TRBV11-1 . .
TGTGCCAGCAGGGCGGGGGGCGGGGGCGCAGATACGCAGTATTTT CASRAGGGGADTQYF TRBJ2-3 TRBV11-2 TRBD2 .
TGTGCCAGCAGCTTAATGGGGTCAGGGGGGTCCTACGAGCAGTACTTC CASSLMGSGGSYEQYF TRBJ2-7 TRBV7-6 . .
TGTGCCACCAGTGAACAGGGGCGATCGAACACCGGGGAGCTGTTTTTT CATSEQGRSNTGELFF TRBJ2-2 TRBV24-1 TRBD1 .
TGTGCCAGCAGTCGACGGGACAGGGCTCTTGGGGCCAACGTCCTGACTTTC CASSRRDRALGANVLTF TRBJ2-6 TRBV7-9 TRBD1 .
TGTGCCATCAGTGACCCGGGACGGGGGGCGCGGACCGGGGAGCTGTTTTTT CAISDPGRGARTGELFF TRBJ2-2 TRBV10-3 . once
TGTGCCAGTAGTGTCCGGAGGGGCAATCAGCCCCAGCATTTT CASSVRRGNQPQHF TRBJ1-5 TRBV19 . .
TGTGCCAGCAGTGCACTCCCCACAGCAAACTATGGCTACACCTTC CASSALPTANYGYTF TRBJ1-2 TRBV2 . .
TGCAGCGTGGGGACTAGCGAAGAGACCCAGTACTTC CSVGTSEETQYF TRBJ2-5 TRBV29-1 TRBD2 .
TGCGCCAGCAGCGCCGACGGGACTAGCGGGACCCCAGGGACCCAGTACTTC CASSADGTSGTPGTQYF TRBJ2-5 TRBV5-1 TRBD2 .
TGCAGCGTTGGGACGGGGGGGCTCGGTTCACCCCTCCACTTT CSVGTGGLGSPLHF TRBJ1-6 TRBV29-1 . .
TGCGCCAGCAGCTCCTCACAGGGTGGGCTTGGTGAAGCTTTCTTT CASSSSQGGLGEAFF TRBJ1-1 TRBV5-1 . .
TGTGCCAGCAGCTTTCCAGGAGGGGAGACCCAGTACTTC CASSFPGGETQYF TRBJ2-5 TRBV5-6 . .
TGTGCCAGCTCACCAGGACCGGGACTAGCGGGGGCCAGGGATACGCAGTATTTT CASSPGPGLAGARDTQYF TRBJ2-3 TRBV18 TRBD2 .
TGTGCCAGTAGAAAGACAGGGGTTAACACTGAAGCTTTCTTT CASRKTGVNTEAFF TRBJ1-1 TRBV19 TRBD1 few
TGTGCCACCTCGACAGCCGCTAGGACCGGGGAGCTGTTTTTT CATSTAARTGELFF TRBJ2-2 TRBV24-1 . .
TGTGCCAGCAGCAAAGGGCAGGGAGGAAGTAGCAATCAGCCCCAGCATTTT CASSKGQGGSSNQPQHF TRBJ1-5 TRBV21-1 . .
TGTGCCCGCAGCCATGTGGTGGGGGGGTGGGCCTTTGAAGCTTTCTTT CARSHVVGGWAFEAFF TRBJ1-1 TRBV3-1/TRBV3-2 . .
TGTGCATCTCGTATCAGGGTCCTCACCGGGGAGCTGTTTTTT CASRIRVLTGELFF TRBJ2-2 TRBV27 . once
TGTGCCAGCAGCTGGGGAACAGGGTGGGGAGATACGCAGTATTTT CASSWGTGWGDTQYF TRBJ2-3 TRBV11-2 . .
TGCAGCGTTGAAGACAGACAGGGACTAGGTGAGCAGTACTTC CSVEDRQGLGEQYF TRBJ2-7 TRBV29-1 . .
TGTGCCTCCCAACAGGGGAGTAGCAATCAGCCCCAGCATTTT CASQQGSSNQPQHF TRBJ1-5 TRBV10-3 TRBD1 few
TGTGGGAGCCGGGACTCACCTTTTTCCACAGATACGCAGTATTTT CGSRDSPFSTDTQYF TRBJ2-3 TRBV19 . many
TGCGCCAGCAGCTTGGCCCCAGGGATGGGCACAGATACGCAGTATTTT CASSLAPGMGTDTQYF TRBJ2-3 TRBV5-1 . .
TGTGCCAGTAGTATGAAGAGGCTGACAGATACGCAGTATTTT CASSMKRLTDTQYF TRBJ2-3 TRBV19 . .
TGTGCCAGCATGGTCAGACTAGCGGGGGCCGCCTACGAGCAGTACTTC CASMVRLAGAAYEQYF TRBJ2-7 TRBV6-4 TRBD2 .
TGTGCCAGCAGCTTGATACCGAGCGTTGGAAACACCGGGGAGCTGTTTTTT CASSLIPSVGNTGELFF TRBJ2-2 TRBV5-5 . .